This note documents a single T cell receptor (beta chain) sequence. This clone's antigen is unknown. Base qualities are not recorded, but no much larger clone differs from it by a single base. The data originate from a study of CD8 T cells in Susac syndrome (dated by TCRdb to the late 2010s). A note on the overall study: Whether CD8+ T cell activation and differentiation in Susac syndrome was antigen driven was tested using repertoire sequencing. The clonality of the CD8+ T cell repertoire was compared across approximately eleven healthy donors, roughly 14 Susac syndrome patients and fewer than 16 multiple sclerosis patients. Beyond this particular receptor, the publication reports: The number of individuals in the TCR sequencing and HLA analysis was recognized as being relatively small.

Peripheral blood CD8+ and CD4+ T cells from healthy donors, Susac syndrome patients and multiple sclerosis patients were profiled by high-throughput TCR beta sequencing. Healthy donors were included as age- and sex-matched controls. Bulk CD8+ and CD4+ T cells were purified by magnetic negative isolation, whereas CD8+ TEMRA cells were enriched by FACS. Blood was drawn into EDTA tubes, processed within 24 hours, and PBMCs were isolated by density gradient centrifugation. PBMCs intended for TCR sequencing were cryopreserved in liquid nitrogen and thawed later in a water bath at 37 degrees C. Purity of sorted or isolated CD4+, CD8+ and CD8+ TEMRA cells was at least 90%. RNA was extracted using the RNeasy kit, and 0.5 to 1 microgram was reverse transcribed with random hexamers. TCR beta CDR3 regions were amplified with the immunoSEQ multiplex PCR assay covering 54 Vbeta and 13 Jbeta segments. To correct PCR amplification bias, a synthetic template baseline was used for both primer optimization and computational correction. Turning to the authors' computational methods: Only productive sequences were kept, with reads annotated to V, D and J genes according to IMGT and analyzed in immunoSEQ Analyzer. To calculate clonality, Shannon entropy was normalized by log2 of the number of productive unique sequences and then subtracted from one. For each patient and control, public and private clones were evaluated within the 100 most prevalent clones. Susac-specific clones were defined as absent from healthy and MS cohorts, 1052 published viral clones and other ImmuneACCESS disease sequences. TCRdb trimmed public reads at Q25 via fastp, called clones via MiXCR and kept in-frame beta chains. One record per CDR3 amino acid sequence lists the most common genes and DNA. These V and J calls are TCRdb output, not the study's own analysis. Recorded for this sample are about 140,000 distinct CDR3 sequences; around 94% of them occurred a single time. The ten largest account for 0.27% of the sample.

Sequencing was carried out using CD8+ T cells from PBMCs. The receptor was derived from a human donor in good health.

The DNA sequence is given as TGCGCCAGCGCCTTTTACACTGGGGGGAACACTGAAGCTTTCTTT. It translates to CASAFYTGGNTEAFF. The chain employs TRBV4-1 and TRBJ1-1; perhaps TRBD1 is the D gene, with 5 bases matching. Via the germline V gene, CDR1 is MGHRA and CDR2 YSYEKL. The CDR3 sequence holds 15 residues, the cysteine and phenylalanine included. Only the CDR3 portion is preserved as DNA: 45 bases, with reading frame beginning at the first base. Trimming at the junction amounts to 8 bases on V and 1 base on J, and the germline ends lie 17 bases apart.